The entry below describes one TCR beta chain. Its target is not known. This sample stems from a study of lymphopenia after photon versus proton radiotherapy. Germline values: CDR1 ENHRY, CDR2 SYGVKD. This CDR3 is built from 11 residues. Trimming took 5 bases from V and 5 from J; bases not matched to a gene: 0. Regarding the study as a whole: After lymphocyte nadir, photon-treated repertoires showed oligoclonal expansion, especially CD8+ Temra. Larger post-nadir TCR diversity loss correlated inversely with survival in deceased patients.

Libraries were prepared by immunoSEQ multiplex PCR; TCRdb keeps only in-frame clonotypes and omits some of them. The data contain about 70,000 clones, 80% to 90% of them singletons. V is TRBV10-3 and J is TRBJ2-7; 7 bases map to TRBD2. The clonotype was recovered from a man aged 80 or over with esophageal cancer. The sequencing used peripheral blood, collected from a patient treated with proton-based radiotherapy. The CDR3 spells CAISRGDEQYF. Written as DNA, the CDR3 is TGTGCCATCAGTCGGGGGGACGAGCAGTACTTC.